This T cell receptor (beta chain) appears in the sequencing data of a study of T cell repertoires in cytomegalovirus infection. One entry per CDR3 protein, called by TCRdb with MiXCR from the reads. The table records 300,000 to 450,000 distinct CDR3 sequences, 15% to 20% of them present only once. The CDR3 runs 15 residues. V lost 4 bases, J lost 2 bases, and 6 bases stayed unmatched. CDR1 SGHNT and CDR2 YYREEE come from the germline V gene (reference sequence). The sample holds a few counts of this clonotype. The V and J genes are TRBV5-4 and TRBJ2-5, with 9 bases identical to TRBD1. The sample comprised PBMCs. The clonotype originates from a human donor in good health (CMV status not recorded). Some clones in this sample may be carry-over from other donors' samples. CDR3 region: CASSPPGQGQETQYF. The DNA for the CDR3 is TGTGCCAGCAGCCCCCCCGGACAGGGGCAAGAGACCCAGTACTTC.